These T cell receptor beta chains were read from a single sample in a study of blood T cells in healthy people across ages. TCRdb processed the 5' RACE reads anew with MiXCR; each CDR3 protein has one entry. The repertoire holds 1,500,000 or so distinct CDR3 sequences, with 45% to 70% as singletons. Sequencing was performed on blood. Receptor source: a man between 18 and 35 years old in good health. Both conserved end residues are part of each CDR3. Each record gives: clone size, D gene, J gene, V gene, CDR3 protein, CDR3 DNA. A D gene is named only where the DNA matches it firmly. For some rows the clone size is stated as once, few or many, or as a class when expanded; others skip it.

.	.	TRBJ2-7	TRBV27	CACAPGYGYEQYF	TGTGCCTGCGCCCCCGGGTACGGATACGAGCAGTACTTC
.	.	TRBJ2-1	TRBV27	CASGRASYNEQFF	TGTGCCAGCGGCAGGGCGAGCTACAATGAGCAGTTCTTC
.	.	TRBJ1-2	TRBV14	CASSPRGWGCGYTF	TGTGCCAGCAGCCCCCGGGGCTGGGGCTGTGGCTACACCTTC
.	.	TRBJ1-1	TRBV12-5	CASGPNLNTEAFF	TGTGCTAGTGGTCCTAACTTGAACACTGAAGCTTTCTTT
.	TRBD1	TRBJ1-2	TRBV3-1	CASSPRGDSLYGYTF	TGTGCCAGCAGCCCCCGGGGGGACAGCCTCTATGGCTACACCTTC
.	.	TRBJ2-7	TRBV5-1	CASSPRGDNRNTYEQYF	TGCGCCAGCAGCCCCAGGGGGGACAACAGGAATACCTACGAGCAGTACTTC
.	.	TRBJ1-2	TRBV15	CATSRDPTYGYTF	TGTGCCACCAGCAGAGATCCCACCTATGGCTACACCTTC
.	.	TRBJ2-3	TRBV9	CASSVVSGRDTQYF	TGTGCCAGCAGCGTAGTAAGCGGCAGAGATACGCAGTATTTT
few	.	TRBJ2-5	TRBV13	CASSIYSYQETQYF	TGTGCCAGCAGCATCTATTCATACCAAGAGACCCAGTACTTC
.	.	TRBJ1-5	TRBV12-3/TRBV12-4	CATRPGGGRDQPQHF	TGTGCCACCAGACCCGGGGGGGGAAGGGATCAGCCCCAGCATTTT
few	.	TRBJ2-3	TRBV28	CASSSPPQGDTQYF	TGTGCCAGCAGTTCCCCTCCTCAGGGCGATACGCAGTATTTT
.	.	TRBJ2-1	TRBV6-5	CAGPSAGRYNEQFF	TGTGCCGGGCCGAGCGCGGGGAGGTACAATGAGCAGTTCTTC
.	TRBD2	TRBJ2-3	TRBV20-1	CSARDGTLAGPLTDTQYF	TGCAGTGCTAGAGATGGTACATTAGCGGGGCCCCTCACAGATACGCAGTATTTT
.	TRBD2	TRBJ2-5	TRBV20-1	CSARDWVEAGGPETQYF	TGCAGTGCTAGAGATTGGGTCGAAGCGGGGGGGCCCGAGACCCAGTACTTC
.	.	TRBJ1-6	TRBV20-1	CSASTNNSPLHF	TGCAGTGCTAGCACGAATAATTCACCCCTCCACTTT
.	TRBD2	TRBJ2-5	TRBV18	CASSPSGRYGETQYF	TGTGCCAGCTCCCCCAGCGGGAGATACGGAGAGACCCAGTACTTC
.	.	TRBJ1-5	TRBV6-6	CASTLDADDNQPQHF	TGTGCCAGCACCCTAGACGCTGATGACAATCAGCCCCAGCATTTT
.	TRBD1	TRBJ2-5	TRBV7-2	CASRTGGGQTQYF	TGTGCCAGCAGGACAGGGGGCGGACAGACCCAGTACTTC
few	TRBD1	TRBJ1-2	TRBV3-1	CASTEWDRGMSGYTF	TGTGCCAGCACTGAATGGGACAGAGGGATGAGTGGCTACACCTTC
.	.	TRBJ2-3	TRBV6-5	CASSYSYFGVVVSTDTQYF	TGTGCCAGCAGTTACTCGTATTTCGGGGTTGTAGTAAGCACAGATACGCAGTATTTT
.	TRBD1	TRBJ1-2	TRBV7-9	CAGSSEGTGDDYGYTF	TGTGCCGGCAGCTCAGAGGGGACAGGGGACGACTATGGCTACACCTTC
.	.	TRBJ2-6	TRBV12-3/TRBV12-4	CASKGFGANVLTF	TGTGCCAGCAAGGGATTTGGGGCCAACGTCCTGACTTTC
few	TRBD1	TRBJ2-7	TRBV25-1	CASSSWTGLWNEQYF	TGTGCCAGCAGTTCGTGGACAGGGCTCTGGAACGAGCAGTACTTC
.	.	TRBJ1-2	TRBV25-1	CASTPGESGGYTF	TGTGCCAGCACTCCCGGGGAGTCAGGAGGCTACACCTTC
few	TRBD2	TRBJ2-1	TRBV6-5	CASSPAGGRYNEQFF	TGTGCCAGCAGTCCCGCGGGGGGGAGATACAATGAGCAGTTCTTC
.	.	TRBJ2-1	TRBV5-6	CASSPAGWPNEQFF	TGTGCCAGCAGCCCCGCCGGGTGGCCCAATGAGCAGTTCTTC
few	TRBD1	TRBJ2-5	TRBV11-2	CASSSTGGTETQYF	TGTGCCAGCAGCTCGACAGGGGGGACAGAGACCCAGTACTTC
.	.	TRBJ2-1	TRBV5-1	CASSWGRGAYNEQFF	TGCGCCAGCAGCTGGGGGCGGGGCGCCTACAATGAGCAGTTCTTC
.	TRBD2	TRBJ2-7	TRBV28	CASSLRTSGSTYEQYF	TGTGCCAGCAGTTTACGGACTAGCGGGAGTACCTACGAGCAGTACTTC
.	.	TRBJ2-1	TRBV13	CASSLISGNNEQFF	TGTGCCAGCAGCTTAATTAGCGGTAACAATGAGCAGTTCTTC
.	TRBD2	TRBJ2-3	TRBV7-2	CASSLRLAGEADTQYF	TGTGCCAGCAGCTTGCGGCTAGCGGGAGAAGCAGATACGCAGTATTTT
.	.	TRBJ1-2	TRBV6-2/TRBV6-3	CASSNRVPNYGYTF	TGTGCCAGCAGCAACAGGGTTCCTAACTATGGCTACACCTTC
.	.	TRBJ2-3	TRBV11-2	CASSPRNGADTQYF	TGTGCCAGCAGCCCTCGAAACGGGGCAGATACGCAGTATTTT
.	.	TRBJ2-5	TRBV7-4	CASSLSGLGCVETQYF	TGTGCCAGCAGCTTATCAGGTTTGGGGTGTGTGGAGACCCAGTACTTC
.	.	TRBJ1-2	TRBV29-1	CSARWESLRGYGYTF	TGCAGCGCGCGGTGGGAAAGTCTCAGGGGATATGGCTACACCTTC
.	.	TRBJ1-4	TRBV27	CASSVEGHEKLFF	TGTGCCAGCAGTGTAGAGGGACATGAAAAACTGTTTTTT
few	TRBD1	TRBJ2-1	TRBV6-1	CASSALGQGYNEQFF	TGTGCCAGCAGTGCGCTAGGACAGGGTTACAATGAGCAGTTCTTC
.	.	TRBJ2-1	TRBV6-6	CASSDQGLNNEQFF	TGTGCCAGCAGTGACCAAGGGCTGAACAATGAGCAGTTCTTC
few	.	TRBJ1-2	TRBV11-1	CASSLRAASNYGYTF	TGTGCCAGCAGCTTGAGGGCCGCCTCTAACTATGGCTACACCTTC
few	.	TRBJ1-2	TRBV7-9	CASSLGPRVYGYTF	TGTGCCAGCAGCTTAGGCCCCAGGGTCTATGGCTACACCTTC
.	.	TRBJ2-3	TRBV6-2/TRBV6-3	CACSYSSRAADTQYF	TGTGCCTGCAGTTACTCGAGTCGGGCGGCAGATACGCAGTATTTT
.	TRBD1	TRBJ2-7	TRBV6-1	CASSPGQGINNEQYF	TGTGCCAGCAGTCCTGGACAGGGGATTAACAACGAGCAGTACTTC
.	TRBD1	TRBJ1-2	TRBV7-9	CASRLRDRNFYGYTF	TGTGCCAGCAGACTCCGGGACAGGAACTTCTATGGCTACACCTTC
.	TRBD2	TRBJ2-7	TRBV5-6	CASSPETSGTDYEQYF	TGTGCCAGCAGCCCTGAAACGAGCGGGACTGACTACGAGCAGTACTTC
few	TRBD1	TRBJ1-6	TRBV7-6	CASTPGQANSPLHF	TGTGCCAGCACCCCGGGACAGGCTAATTCACCCCTCCACTTT
few	.	TRBJ1-4	TRBV21-1	CASSPRGWLDSGPKVLFF	TGTGCCAGCAGCCCGCGAGGCTGGTTGGACAGCGGACCGAAGGTGTTGTTTTTT
.	.	TRBJ2-6	TRBV20-1	CSARDSAGASGANVLTF	TGCAGTGCTAGAGATTCGGCAGGAGCCTCTGGGGCCAACGTCCTGACTTTC
once	TRBD1	TRBJ1-1	TRBV6-2/TRBV6-3	CASSHHPSGQGFNEAFF	TGTGCCAGCAGTCACCACCCATCCGGACAGGGTTTTAATGAAGCTTTCTTT
.	TRBD1	TRBJ2-1	TRBV5-5	CASSLRQGRYNEQFF	TGTGCCAGCAGCTTACGACAGGGAAGGTACAATGAGCAGTTCTTC
few	.	TRBJ2-7	TRBV12-3/TRBV12-4	CASSSSRSLYEQYF	TGTGCCAGCAGTTCTTCCAGGAGCCTCTACGAGCAGTACTTC
.	.	TRBJ2-1	TRBV7-8	CASSLFTGTYNEQFF	TGTGCCAGCAGCTTATTCACGGGAACCTACAATGAGCAGTTCTTC
.	TRBD1	TRBJ2-7	TRBV10-3	CAISEPGGAYEQYF	TGTGCCATCAGTGAACCAGGGGGCGCGTACGAGCAGTACTTC
.	TRBD1	TRBJ2-1	TRBV6-5	CASSYRTGSNEQFF	TGTGCCAGCAGTTACCGGACAGGATCCAACGAGCAGTTCTTC
.	.	TRBJ2-1	TRBV14	CASSPFKVGEQFF	TGTGCCAGCAGCCCCTTTAAGGTGGGCGAGCAGTTCTTC
once	TRBD2	TRBJ2-7	TRBV28	CASSFGRRGVSYEQYF	TGTGCCAGCAGTTTTGGCCGACGGGGGGTAAGCTACGAGCAGTACTTC